Listed below are T cell receptor beta chains from one sample, sequenced in a study of immune cell composition in non-small cell lung cancer. Libraries were prepared by immunoSEQ multiplex PCR; TCRdb keeps only in-frame clonotypes and omits some of them. The sample yields 3,200 or so clones, 65% to 80% seen once. The sample taken for sequencing was lung tumor tissue. The receptors were gathered from a human donor with non-small cell lung cancer. Both conserved end residues are part of each CDR3. Each record gives: D gene, V gene, J gene, clone size, CDR3 DNA, CDR3 protein. A D gene is named only where the DNA matches it firmly. A row's size may be missing; if present it is once, few, many or a size class.

TRBD1	TRBV7-8	TRBJ1-1	.	TGTGCCAGCAGCTTAGCTGACAGGGGGAGCACTGAAGCTTTCTTT	CASSLADRGSTEAFF
.	TRBV5-1	TRBJ1-1	.	TGCGCCAGCAGCTTGGGGGGGCCGGTCACTGAAGCTTTCTTT	CASSLGGPVTEAFF
.	TRBV5-6	TRBJ1-1	.	TGTGCCAGCAGCTCGTGGGGGCGACCTTTCTTT	CASSSWGRPFF
TRBD1	TRBV19	TRBJ1-5	.	TGTGCCAGTAGTATCCTATGGGGACAGTGGCATCAGCCCCAGCATTTT	CASSILWGQWHQPQHF
TRBD2	TRBV5-1	TRBJ2-6	once	TGCGCCAGCAGCTCTGGACTAGCGGGGGACTTAAAGGCTGGGGCCAACGTCCTGACTTTC	CASSSGLAGDLKAGANVLTF
TRBD1	TRBV4-3	TRBJ1-2	.	TGCGCCAGCAGCCAAGGGGACAGTCATCCTAACTATGGCTACACCTTC	CASSQGDSHPNYGYTF
TRBD1	TRBV10-1	TRBJ2-2	few	TGCGCCAGCAGTGAGGGGCAGGGGGACACCGGGGAGCTGTTTTTT	CASSEGQGDTGELFF
.	TRBV5-6	TRBJ1-2	.	TGTGCCAGCAGCTTGGCCTTAACAGACTATGGCTACACCTTC	CASSLALTDYGYTF
TRBD2	TRBV19	TRBJ2-3	.	TGTGCCAGTACCCTAGCGGGACTCACAGATACGCAGTATTTT	CASTLAGLTDTQYF
TRBD1	TRBV6-6	TRBJ1-2	.	TGTGCCAGCAGACCCTCGAGACAGGGGGCGACCTATGGCTACACCTTC	CASRPSRQGATYGYTF
TRBD1	TRBV6-1	TRBJ1-5	.	TGTGCCACTCGCCACCCCGGGACAGGGGTTCCCCAGCATTTT	CATRHPGTGVPQHF
TRBD1	TRBV12-5	TRBJ1-5	once	TGTGCTAGTGGCTTTCTTGGGACAGGGGCGAGAGTTAATGATCAGCCCCAGCATTTT	CASGFLGTGARVNDQPQHF
TRBD2	TRBV10-3	TRBJ2-1	once	TGTGCCATCGGGAGCGGGGGAAGCTCCTACAATGAGCAGTTCTTC	CAIGSGGSSYNEQFF
.	TRBV6-5	TRBJ1-1	.	TGTGCCAGCATTAAACCCCAGGGAGGGCACACTGAAGCTTTCTTT	CASIKPQGGHTEAFF
.	TRBV5-5	TRBJ1-2	.	TGTGCCAGGCCAGCGACTGCCATGTTC	CARPATAMF
TRBD2	TRBV5-4	TRBJ2-7	.	TGTGCCAGCAGTCCCCTAGCGGGGGACTACGAGCAGTACTTC	CASSPLAGDYEQYF
TRBD1	TRBV19	TRBJ1-2	few	TGTGCCAGTAATTCCTTCCGGGACAGGGAAAACTATGGCTACACCTTC	CASNSFRDRENYGYTF
TRBD2	TRBV5-1	TRBJ2-2	.	TGCGCCAGCAGCCTACTAACTAGCGGGGTCCTCGGGGAGTTGTTTTTT	CASSLLTSGVLGELFF
TRBD1	TRBV5-6	TRBJ1-2	.	TGTGCCAGCAGCCCAGCGGACAGGGGTGGCTACACCTTC	CASSPADRGGYTF
TRBD1	TRBV10-2	TRBJ2-7	once	TGCGCCAGCCGCTTAGGACAGGGGCCCCACGAGCAGTACTTC	CASRLGQGPHEQYF
.	TRBV19	TRBJ2-5	.	TGTGCCAGTAGGCGGACAGTATCAGAGACCCAGTACTTC	CASRRTVSETQYF
.	TRBV18	TRBJ1-1	.	TGTGCCAGCTCACCATCCGTCAGGGACACTGAAGCTTTCTTT	CASSPSVRDTEAFF
.	TRBV7-9	TRBJ2-5	.	TGTGCCAGCAGCTTAGACGCGCGGGGGACCCAGTACTTC	CASSLDARGTQYF
TRBD1	TRBV5-1	TRBJ1-2	.	TGCGCCAGCAGCACGACAGGGGGATATGGCTACACCTTC	CASSTTGGYGYTF
.	TRBV4-2	TRBJ1-3	.	TGTGCCAGCAGCCAAGGAGGCGGGGAAGTAAACACCATATATTTT	CASSQGGGEVNTIYF
.	TRBV6-1	TRBJ1-1	.	TGTGCCGGCCGTCGGGCGGGAACGGGGACTGAAGCTTTCTTT	CAGRRAGTGTEAFF
.	TRBV10-3	TRBJ1-5	.	TGTGCCATCAGTGACAAAGGGGTGGTTCAGCCCCAGCATTTT	CAISDKGVVQPQHF
.	TRBV5-4	TRBJ2-7	few	TGTGCCAGCAGCTTGGATCGGGGCGAGCAGTACTTC	CASSLDRGEQYF
TRBD1	TRBV27	TRBJ1-5	.	TGTGCCAGCAGAGGAGGGGGCGCGATTCAGCCCCAGCATTTT	CASRGGGAIQPQHF
.	TRBV6-4	TRBJ1-1	.	TGTGCCAGCAGTGACTCTTTGGGCAGTGAAGCTTTCTTT	CASSDSLGSEAFF
.	TRBV11-1	TRBJ2-7	.	TGTGCCAGCAGCTTTCCGGCAGGAGGGTACGAGCAGTACTTC	CASSFPAGGYEQYF
.	TRBV25-1	TRBJ1-6	.	TGTGCCAGCAGTGAATTGTCAGGGGACGTTTCACCCCTCCACTTT	CASSELSGDVSPLHF
.	TRBV6-5	TRBJ2-2	.	TGTGCCAGCAGTAAACAGGGGGGGACCGGGGAGCTGTTTTTT	CASSKQGGTGELFF
.	TRBV18	TRBJ1-4	.	TGTGCCAGCTCACGAGCAACTAATGAAAAACTGTTTTTT	CASSRATNEKLFF